Presented here are 32 T cell receptor beta chains from one specimen sequenced in a study of response to subunit inactivated influenza vaccine. TCRdb analysed the RT-PCR reads with MiXCR anew, one entry per CDR3 protein. In the table there are hundreds of thousands of distinct CDR3 sequences, roughly 13% of which are singletons. This specimen was PBMCs from blood, taken around 15 days before vaccination. Source of these receptors: a man aged 50-59 years who received an inactivated influenza vaccine.

This clonotype has a handful of counts. This chain links TRBV2 with TRBJ2-6, with D uncertain. This CDR3 comprises 13 residues. V gave up 3 bases and J gave up 10 bases, with 10 bases separating them. The germline CDR1 and CDR2 sequences are SNHLY and FYNNEI. CDR3 sequence: CASSDRMANVLTF. Here the CDR3 DNA reads TGTGCCAGCAGTGACCGAATGGCTAACGTCCTGACTTTC.

The chain joins TRBV10-3 to TRBJ2-7; 9 positions agree with TRBD1. CDR1 and CDR2 from the germline V gene are ENHRY and SYGVKD. The trim removed 6 bases at V and 0 bases at J, leaving 9 bases unmatched. The length of the CDR3 is 16 residues. CDR3 residues: CAIRGGQTGGSYEQYF. The CDR3 DNA reads as TGTGCCATCAGAGGGGGCCAGACAGGGGGCTCCTACGAGCAGTACTTC.

This chain links TRBV29-1 with TRBJ2-2; 15 bases are shared with TRBD2. This CDR3 is 16 amino acids long. Germline V gene data show CDR1 as SQVTM and CDR2 as ANQGSEA. Unmatched junction bases numbered 6, after V lost 6 bases and J lost 4 bases. In DNA form, the CDR3 reads TGCAGCGTCCGGACTAGCGGGAGGGCCGTCACCGGGGAGCTGTTTTTT. It codes for CSVRTSGRAVTGELFF.

This clonotype was seen a few times. The chain links TRBV2 to TRBJ1-2; D gene ambiguous. The germline CDR1 and CDR2 sequences are SNHLY and FYNNEI. Trimming took off 5 bases at V and 5 bases at J, with 12 bases between the two ends. CDR3 length: 13 amino acids. CDR3 sequence: CASSWTGEYGYTF. The CDR3 region has the DNA TGTGCCAGCAGTTGGACTGGGGAATATGGCTACACCTTC.

The V call is TRBV5-1, the J call TRBJ2-7; D gene unclear. Germline V gene sequence: CDR1 SGHRS, CDR2 YFSETQ. V was cut by 0 bases and J by 2 bases, with 12 bases left in between. This CDR3 spans 15 amino acids. CDR3 region: CASSLGRREAYEQYF. CDR3 DNA: TGCGCCAGCAGCTTGGGGCGGAGAGAAGCCTACGAGCAGTACTTC.

This clonotype turned up a few times. The genes are TRBV7-9 and TRBJ2-3; 12 nucleotides align to TRBD2. The ends lost 5 bases at V and 3 bases at J; junction bases unmatched: 3. CDR3 length: 15 residues. CDR1 and CDR2 (germline): SEHNR, FQNEAQ (reference sequence). DNA of the CDR3: TGTGCCAGCAGCGAACTAGCGGGGGGAACAGATACGCAGTATTTT. Amino acids: CASSELAGGTDTQYF.

This clonotype was picked up many times. The genes are TRBV7-9 and TRBJ2-1; 12 bases are shared with TRBD2. Germline V gene lookup returns CDR1 SEHNR and CDR2 FQNEAQ (reference sequence). The CDR3 is made up of 17 amino acids. Germline trimming cut 1 base from V and 6 bases from J; bases unmatched to any gene: 7. The DNA of the CDR3 is TGTGCCAGCAGCTTAGTTGAGAGACTAGCGGGAGCCAATGAGCAGTTCTTC. Translated, it gives CASSLVERLAGANEQFF.

This clonotype was detected many times. This sequence joins TRBV20-1 and TRBJ2-2; D might be TRBD1 (6 bases). The CDR3 spans 14 residues. The V gene lost 8 bases and the J gene lost 6 bases, with 19 bases spanning the gap. Germline lookup yields CDR1 DFQATT and CDR2 SNEGSKA (reference sequence). The CDR3 reads CSPTQGLGAGELFF. CDR3 nucleotide sequence: TGCAGTCCAACACAGGGCTTAGGCGCCGGGGAGCTGTTTTTT.

The CDR3 loop reads CASRSDRAGANVLTF. CDR3 DNA sequence: TGTGCCAGCAGATCGGACAGGGCTGGGGCCAACGTCCTGACTTTC. The rearrangement uses TRBV28 and TRBJ2-6, with 8 positions matching TRBD1. CDR1 and CDR2 (germline): MDHEN, SYDVKM. There are 15 residues in the CDR3. Trimming at V came to 6 bases and at J to 2 bases, leaving 3 bases not matched to a gene.

This clonotype was picked up a small number of times. The rearrangement uses TRBV5-1 and TRBJ1-2; TRBD1 agrees at 10 bases. V lost 4 bases to trimming and J lost 4 bases; unmatched junction nucleotides: 10. Germline CDR1 and CDR2: SGHRS and YFSETQ. CDR3 length: 16 residues. This CDR3 reads CASSPRTGGLVYGYTF. CDR3 coding DNA: TGCGCCAGCAGCCCCAGGACAGGGGGTTTGGTCTATGGCTACACCTTC.

The sample holds many counts of this clonotype. This sequence joins TRBV10-1 and TRBJ2-2; 7 nucleotides align to TRBD2. Germline-derived CDR1 and CDR2 are WNHNN and SYGVQD (reference sequence). With 5 bases clipped from V and 1 base from J, the junction kept 1 base outside the gene matches. The CDR3 runs 14 residues. The CDR3 is CASSSGENTGELFF. The CDR3 nucleotides are TGCGCCAGCAGTAGCGGGGAGAACACCGGGGAGCTGTTTTTT.

CDR3 protein: CASSQERVTEAFF. The CDR3 DNA sequence: TGTGCCAGCAGCCAAGAGAGGGTCACTGAAGCTTTCTTT. The chain couples TRBV4-2 to TRBJ1-1, with D hard to call. V shed 0 bases and J shed 4 bases, with 6 bases lying between them. Germline values: CDR1 LGHNA, CDR2 YNFKEQ. CDR3 length: 13 amino acids.

This chain uses TRBV20-1 with TRBJ1-6, with TRBD1 as a possible D gene (6 bases). Germline CDR1 DFQATT, CDR2 SNEGSKA (reference sequence). V lost 6 bases, J lost 4 bases, and 16 bases lay in between. The length of the CDR3 is 15 residues. The DNA for the CDR3 is TGCAGTGCCAGCCCAGGAGGACAGTATAATTCACCCCTCCACTTT. It is translated as CSASPGGQYNSPLHF.

The gene calls are TRBV12-3 or TRBV12-4 and TRBJ1-2, with TRBD1 matching 7 bases. The CDR3 spans 16 residues. After removal of 5 bases from V and 1 base from J, the junction contained 10 bases not matched to a gene. CDR3 amino acids: CASSPPAGGLNYGYTF. The CDR3 DNA reads as TGTGCCAGCAGTCCCCCGGCAGGGGGTCTTAACTATGGCTACACCTTC.

Many counts were recorded for this clonotype. The CDR3 here is CASSSMASGASYEQYF. The CDR3 nucleotides are TGTGCCAGCAGCTCAATGGCTAGCGGGGCCTCCTACGAGCAGTACTTC. The chain joins TRBV7-6 to TRBJ2-7; 9 positions agree with TRBD2. Germline loops: CDR1 SGHVS, CDR2 FNYEAQ. This CDR3 region has 16 residues. J gave up 0 bases and V 4 bases, and 7 bases lay outside the gene matches.

The chain couples TRBV5-6 to TRBJ1-1; D is undetermined. The CDR3 contains 13 residues. The V and J ends lost 0 bases and 7 bases respectively, with 10 bases between them. The germline gives CDR1 SGHDT, CDR2 YYEEEE. CDR3 sequence reads: CASSLVGSNEAFF. In nucleotides, the CDR3 is TGTGCCAGCAGCTTGGTAGGGAGTAATGAAGCTTTCTTT.

This clonotype was counted only a few times. The chain uses TRBV2 and TRBJ2-5, with D perhaps being TRBD1 or TRBD2 (5 bases each). Trimming took 7 bases from V and 14 from J, leaving 17 bases between them. This CDR3 is 11 amino acids long. CDR1 and CDR2 from the germline V gene are SNHLY and FYNNEI. The CDR3 here is CASTKEGLPYF. CDR3 DNA sequence: TGTGCCAGCACGAAAGAGGGGCTCCCTTACTTC. The variable domain in full, with the rest retrieved from reference TRBV2 and TRBJ2-5, is EPEVTQTPSHQVTQMGQEVILRCVPISNHLYFYWYRQILGQKVEFLVSFYNNEISEKSEIFDDQFSVERPDGSNFTLKIRSTKLEDSAMYFCASTKEGLPYFGPGTRLLVL.

This clonotype has a handful of counts. The rearrangement links TRBV5-1 to TRBJ2-3, with TRBD2 matching 13 bases. J lost 0 bases, V lost 4 bases, and 8 bases had no gene match. Germline values: CDR1 SGHRS, CDR2 YFSETQ. The CDR3 totals 18 residues. The CDR3 DNA follows: TGCGCCAGCAGCCAGGGACTAGCGGGATTGACTAGCACAGATACGCAGTATTTT. As protein: CASSQGLAGLTSTDTQYF. The full variable domain, in which reference TRBV5-1 and TRBJ2-3 provide the parts outside the CDR3, is KAGVTQTPRYLIKTRGQQVTLSCSPISGHRSVSWYQQTPGQGLQFLFEYFSETQRNKGNFPGRFSGRQFSNSRSEMNVSTLELGDSALYLCASSQGLAGLTSTDTQYFGPGTRLTVL.

This clonotype was seen ten or more times. This rearrangement joins TRBV20-1 to TRBJ2-5; D may be TRBD2 (5 bases). In germline, CDR1 is DFQATT, CDR2 SNEGSKA (reference sequence). This CDR3 region has 10 residues. Trimming took off 6 bases at V and 5 bases at J, with 7 bases between the two ends. The CDR3 is CSAQRETQYF. The CDR3 nucleotides read TGCAGTGCCCAGCGGGAGACCCAGTACTTC.

The chain joins TRBV7-2 to TRBJ2-1, with TRBD2 identical over 8 bases. The germline V gene has CDR1 SGHTA and CDR2 FQGNSA. V was clipped by 3 bases and J by 11 bases; unmatched bases: 6. The CDR3 loop spans 13 amino acids. CDR3: CASSLSSGTKQFF. The CDR3 region has the DNA TGTGCCAGCAGCTTGAGTAGCGGGACCAAGCAGTTCTTC.

V usage is TRBV4-2 and J usage is TRBJ1-2; D may be TRBD1 (6 bases). The CDR3 is made up of 15 amino acids. Germline V CDR1 and CDR2: LGHNA, YNFKEQ. V was clipped by 3 bases and J by 2 bases, with 13 bases between them. In DNA form, the CDR3 reads TGTGCCAGCAGCCAGGTCCCACAGGGAAACTATGGCTACACCTTC. Protein product: CASSQVPQGNYGYTF.

V usage is TRBV2 and J usage is TRBJ2-7; D possibly corresponds to TRBD1 (6 bases). There are 14 residues in the CDR3. V lost 4 bases to trimming and J lost 5 bases, with 15 bases between them. Germline CDR1 and CDR2: SNHLY and FYNNEI. DNA of the CDR3: TGTGCCAGCAGTGTACAGGGTTTCATCAACGAGCAGTACTTC. Amino acid sequence: CASSVQGFINEQYF. Based on the CDR3 plus reference TRBV2 and TRBJ2-7, the full variable domain is EPEVTQTPSHQVTQMGQEVILRCVPISNHLYFYWYRQILGQKVEFLVSFYNNEISEKSEIFDDQFSVERPDGSNFTLKIRSTKLEDSAMYFCASSVQGFINEQYFGPGTRLTVT.

This clonotype was counted a single time. The chain carries TRBV18 and TRBJ1-5, with D possibly matching TRBD1 (6 bases). The CDR3 totals 15 residues. V lost 3 bases and J lost 3, with 12 bases in between. Germline CDR1 and CDR2: KGHSH and LQKENI. DNA of the CDR3: TGTGCCAGCTCACCTGTGTCAGGGGTCAATCAGCCCCAGCATTTT. This sequence encodes CASSPVSGVNQPQHF.

This clonotype was picked up many times. This chain links TRBV18 with TRBJ2-3, with 7 nucleotides matching TRBD1. V was pared by 8 bases and J by 4 bases, with 6 bases of the junction left unmatched. Looked up from germline, CDR1 is KGHSH and CDR2 is LQKENI. The CDR3 spans 13 residues. The CDR3, as DNA: TGTGCCAGCAGTAGGGACAGAGCAGATACGCAGTATTTT. Amino acid sequence: CASSRDRADTQYF.

This chain uses TRBV27 with TRBJ2-7, with D perhaps TRBD1 (6 bases). Germline V gives CDR1 MNHEY, CDR2 SMNVEV (reference sequence). The length of the CDR3 is 13 residues. Trimming took 6 bases from V and 0 from J, leaving 9 bases between them. For the CDR3, the DNA is TGTGCCAGCAGGGACAGAAACTCCTACGAGCAGTACTTC. This codes for CASRDRNSYEQYF.

This chain joins TRBV6-2 or TRBV6-3 and TRBJ2-3, with 7 positions matching TRBD2. Unmatched junction bases numbered 7, after V lost 4 bases and J lost 0 bases. Germline CDR1 is MNHEY and CDR2 is SVGEGT. CDR3 length: 16 amino acids. In DNA form, the CDR3 reads TGTGCCAGCAGTTCCTCTAGCGGATATAGCACAGATACGCAGTATTTT. Protein: CASSSSSGYSTDTQYF.

The chain employs TRBV24-1 and TRBJ2-5; 7 nucleotides align to TRBD1. Trimming took 0 bases from V and 5 from J; bases not matched to a gene: 8. The CDR3 spans 16 residues. CDR1 and CDR2 (germline): KGHDR, SFDVKD. CDR3 coding DNA: TGTGCCACCAGTGATTTGCTGTCAGGGGGAACGGAGACCCAGTACTTC. It codes for CATSDLLSGGTETQYF.

The rearrangement links TRBV28 to TRBJ2-1; D gene ambiguous. CDR3 length: 12 residues. V dropped 5 bases and J dropped 8 bases, with 10 bases sitting between them. The germline gives CDR1 MDHEN, CDR2 SYDVKM. The CDR3 spells CASSPTGDEQFF. DNA of the CDR3: TGTGCCAGCAGTCCGACTGGGGATGAGCAGTTCTTC.

This clonotype occurred many times. The J gene is TRBJ1-1, the V gene TRBV28, with 7 bases lining up with TRBD1. CDR1 and CDR2 (germline): MDHEN, SYDVKM. The J segment lost 7 bases and the V segment lost 6 bases, leaving 11 bases of the junction unmatched. The CDR3 extends over 14 amino acids. CDR3 residues: CASRSGQRWSEAFF. Written as DNA, the CDR3 is TGTGCCAGCAGGTCGGGACAGCGTTGGAGTGAAGCTTTCTTT. Variable domain in full (rest from reference TRBV28 and TRBJ1-1): DVKVTQSSRYLVKRTGEKVFLECVQDMDHENMFWYRQDPGLGLRLIYFSYDVKMKEKGDIPEGYSVSREKKERFSLILESASTNQTSMYLCASRSGQRWSEAFFGQGTRLTVV.

In its sample, this clonotype was seen a few times. The rearrangement joins TRBV10-3 to TRBJ1-2, with D uncertain. Trimming cost V 3 bases and J 7 bases, with 12 bases left between them. The CDR3 spans 13 residues. Germline CDR1 reads ENHRY; CDR2 reads SYGVKD. CDR3 sequence reads: CAISDEPASGYTF. CDR3 sequence (DNA): TGTGCCATCAGTGATGAGCCAGCTAGTGGCTACACCTTC.

The V and J genes are TRBV28 and TRBJ1-6, with TRBD1 as a possible D gene (6 bases). Trimming took off 2 bases at V and 7 bases at J, with 9 bases between the two ends. The germline V gene encodes CDR1 MDHEN and CDR2 SYDVKM. This CDR3 contains 14 residues. CDR3 sequence reads: CASSLQGINSPLHF. In DNA form, the CDR3 reads TGTGCCAGCAGTTTACAGGGGATCAATTCACCCCTCCACTTT.

V and J are TRBV6-5 and TRBJ2-7; 13 nucleotides align to TRBD2. Germline V gives CDR1 MNHEY, CDR2 SVGAGI. This CDR3 is built from 15 residues. With 4 bases clipped from V and 2 bases from J, the junction kept 2 bases outside the gene matches. CDR3 coding DNA: TGTGCCAGCAGTTCAGGGACTAGCGGGACCTACGAGCAGTACTTC. As protein: CASSSGTSGTYEQYF.